This entry is about one T cell receptor beta chain. Its target is not known. These data originate in a study of blood T cells in healthy people across ages. Germline values: CDR1 DFQATT, CDR2 SNEGSKA (reference sequence). The CDR3 runs 16 residues. Trimming left V 6 bases short and J 8 bases short, with 26 bases between. Findings of the study overall: Older age coincided with a roughly linear decline in TCR beta diversity per million T cells. With unsorted PBMCs, a conclusive comparison of naive versus antigen-experienced cells was not possible.

PCR was performed a second time for roughly 6 to 12 cycles using a sample-barcoded 5' primer and a J-beta primer mix. Each of the samples gave a minimum of 2.5 million paired-end reads that contained CDR3. TCRdb ran MiXCR on the 5' RACE reads and lists one entry per CDR3 protein. Of over 1,300,000 distinct CDR3 sequences in the sample, 55% to 75% were seen once. The chain links TRBV20-1 to TRBJ1-5; possible D gene TRBD1, 5 bases. The receptor comes from a man between 18 and 35 years old in good health. The source material was blood. CDR3 DNA: TGCAGTGCCCACGAAAGAGGGGCCCTCGGTTTGAAGCCCCAGCATTTT. It translates to CSAHERGALGLKPQHF.